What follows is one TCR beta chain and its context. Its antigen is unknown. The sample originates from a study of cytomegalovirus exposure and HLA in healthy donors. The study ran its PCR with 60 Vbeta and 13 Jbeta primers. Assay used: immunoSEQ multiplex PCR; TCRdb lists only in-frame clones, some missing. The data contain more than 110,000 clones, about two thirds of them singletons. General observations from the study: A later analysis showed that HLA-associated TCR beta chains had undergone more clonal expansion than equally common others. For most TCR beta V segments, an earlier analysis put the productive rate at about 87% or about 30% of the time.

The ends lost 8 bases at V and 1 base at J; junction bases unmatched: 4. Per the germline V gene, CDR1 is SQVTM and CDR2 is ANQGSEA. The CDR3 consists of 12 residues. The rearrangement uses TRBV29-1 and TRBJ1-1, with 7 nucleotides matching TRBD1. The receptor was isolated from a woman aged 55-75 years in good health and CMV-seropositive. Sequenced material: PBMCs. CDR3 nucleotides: TGCAGCACGCGACAGGGGAACACTGAAGCTTTCTTT. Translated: CSTRQGNTEAFF.